Included here is one TCR beta chain sequence, with context. What it binds is not known. The CDR3 is 12 residues long. With 3 bases removed from V and 13 bases from J, the gap between germline ends came to 11 bases. Germline lookup yields CDR1 SGDLS and CDR2 YYNGEE. The assay was immunoSEQ multiplex PCR, and TCRdb's table has in-frame clones only and misses some. The sample lists about 120,000 clones, 80% to 90% occurring once. The data originate from a study of OX40 agonist ivuxolimab in advanced cancers. Study results and limitations: Researchers did not determine the expanded peripheral T cells' antigen specificity.

The sequence derives from an adult with an advanced solid tumor such as melanoma, head and neck, liver or kidney cancer. This rearrangement joins TRBV9 to TRBJ1-6, with a weak D call TRBD1 (6 bases). The sample in question was CD4+ or CD8+ T cells sorted from blood, obtained in a trial of the OX40 agonist ivuxolimab. CDR3 sequence: CASSATGGPLHF. The CDR3 DNA reads as TGTGCCAGCAGCGCAACGGGGGGCCCCCTCCACTTT.